This record covers a single T cell receptor beta chain. Antigen: not known. Compared with germline, one end of the junction differs, possibly owing to a read error. Germline V gene lookup returns CDR1 SGHNT and CDR2 YYREEE (reference sequence). This CDR3 region has 12 residues. The data derive from a study of cytomegalovirus exposure and HLA in healthy donors. Study-level findings and limits: TCR beta sequences numbering fewer than 20,000 were associated with HLA alleles at 0.05 false discovery rate in a later analysis.

It was with 60 Vbeta and 13 Jbeta primers that the PCR ran. Sequencing used immunoSEQ multiplex PCR; TCRdb keeps in-frame clones, though not all of them. The table shows 100,000 to 130,000 clones, with 76% occurring only once. The receptor was isolated from a young man in good health and CMV-seronegative. Sequencing was performed on PBMCs. The chain joins TRBV5-4 to TRBJ2-7; weak D call: TRBD1 (6 bases). The CDR3, as DNA: TGTGCCAGCAGTTTGGACAGAGGAGGGCAGTACTTC. Protein: CASSLDRGGQYF.